The 11 T cell receptor beta chains reported below all come from one sample, sequenced in a study of blood T cell repertoires in COVID-19. Generated by immunoSEQ multiplex PCR, the TCRdb table keeps only in-frame clones and is missing some. Of 200,000 to 300,000 clones in the sample, 81% were seen once. Sequencing was performed on peripheral blood. These receptors came from a woman over 75 with acute or convalescent COVID-19.

The chain is built from TRBV28 and TRBJ1-2, with D possibly TRBD1 on 5 matching bases. V shed 5 bases and J shed 5 bases, with 9 bases lying between them. Per germline, CDR1 MDHEN and CDR2 SYDVKM. The CDR3 is 12 amino acids. The CDR3 is CASSNGGYGYTF. CDR3 DNA: TGTGCCAGCAGTAACGGGGGATATGGCTACACCTTC.

As for this clone: The sample contains more than one DNA sequence encoding this CDR3. This chain links TRBV5-4 with TRBJ1-1, with D possibly being TRBD1 (5 bases). Germline values: CDR1 SGHNT, CDR2 YYREEE (reference sequence). The V gene lost 1 base and the J gene lost 0 bases, with 7 bases spanning the gap. The CDR3 contains 14 residues. CDR3 region: CASSLRGVNTEAFF. The CDR3 DNA reads TGTGCCAGCAGCTTGAGGGGTGTGAACACTGAAGCTTTCTTT.

The chain carries TRBV6-5 and TRBJ2-5; TRBD2 is a possible D gene (6 bases). The CDR3 contains 13 residues. CDR1 is MNHEY and CDR2 is SVGAGI in the germline V gene. Trimming cost V 4 bases and J 6 bases, with 12 bases left between them. The CDR3 DNA is TGTGCCAGCAGTTCGCGCGGCGGGAAGACCCAGTACTTC. This gives the protein CASSSRGGKTQYF.

The chain has TRBV28 and TRBJ2-2; 7 bases align to TRBD1. The V and J ends lost 8 bases and 2 bases, in that order; junction bases with no gene match: 2. CDR1 is MDHEN and CDR2 is SYDVKM in the germline V gene. The CDR3 has 13 amino acids. CDR3 amino acids: CASGDRNTGELFF. CDR3 sequence (DNA): TGTGCCAGCGGGGACAGAAACACCGGGGAGCTGTTTTTT. The variable domain in full, with the rest retrieved from reference TRBV28 and TRBJ2-2, is DVKVTQSSRYLVKRTGEKVFLECVQDMDHENMFWYRQDPGLGLRLIYFSYDVKMKEKGDIPEGYSVSREKKERFSLILESASTNQTSMYLCASGDRNTGELFFGEGSRLTVL.

The rearrangement joins TRBV3-1 (or the pseudogene TRBV3-2) to TRBJ2-6, with D uncertain. Per germline, CDR1 LGHDT and CDR2 YNNKEL (reference sequence). The length of the CDR3 is 16 residues. Trimming removed 0 bases at V and 0 bases at J, with 6 bases between. In nucleotides, the CDR3 is TGTGCCAGCAGCCAAGAGATCGGCTCTGGGGCCAACGTCCTGACTTTC. Its protein product is CASSQEIGSGANVLTF.

The chain links TRBV6-6 to TRBJ2-7; no firm D call. This CDR3 comprises 12 residues. The V and J ends lost 5 bases and 1 base respectively, with 6 bases between them. CDR1 MNHNY and CDR2 SVGAGI come from the germline V gene (reference sequence). The CDR3 nucleotides read TGTGCCAGCAGTCCGCGTTCCTACGAGCAGTACTTC. It yields the protein CASSPRSYEQYF.

This rearrangement joins TRBV15 to TRBJ2-6, with TRBD1 matching over 10 bases. Germline CDR1 reads LNHNV; CDR2 reads YYDKDF (reference sequence). Losses at the gene ends were 3 bases for V and 0 bases for J; bases not matched to a gene: 5. This CDR3 contains 18 residues. Here the CDR3 reads CATSRETGGLSGANVLTF. CDR3 coding DNA: TGTGCCACCAGCAGGGAGACAGGGGGCCTCTCTGGGGCCAACGTCCTGACTTTC.

The chain joins TRBV27 to TRBJ2-7; TRBD1 aligns across 7 bases. Unmatched junction bases numbered 11, after V lost 8 bases and J lost 7 bases. The CDR3 is 13 residues long. Per germline, CDR1 MNHEY and CDR2 SMNVEV (reference sequence). The CDR3 sequence is CASRREGAKEQYF. The CDR3, as DNA: TGTGCCAGCCGCCGTGAGGGGGCAAAAGAGCAGTACTTC.

The chain has TRBV7-2 and TRBJ2-7, with D possibly matching TRBD2 (5 bases). The CDR3 contains 14 residues. CDR1 SGHTA and CDR2 FQGNSA come from the germline V gene. The V gene lost 4 bases and the J gene lost 1 base, with 11 bases spanning the gap. This chain's CDR3 is CASSSGSQSYEQYF. Here the CDR3 DNA reads TGTGCCAGCAGCTCGGGGTCTCAGTCCTACGAGCAGTACTTC.

V and J are TRBV19 and TRBJ2-7; tentative D call: TRBD2 (6 bases). The CDR3 consists of 15 residues. Germline V gene sequence: CDR1 LNHDA, CDR2 SQIVND (reference sequence). Trimming shortened V by 3 bases and J by 4 bases, and 16 bases separated the two germline ends. The CDR3 reads CASSINRDSGYEQYF. Here the CDR3 DNA reads TGTGCCAGTAGTATTAATAGGGACTCCGGATACGAGCAGTACTTC.

In its sample, this clone was seen a few times. V is TRBV25-1 and J is TRBJ1-1; 7 bases are shared with TRBD1. This CDR3 has 13 amino acids. Germline V gene data show CDR1 as MGHDK and CDR2 as SYGVNS. Trimming at V came to 6 bases and at J to 6 bases, leaving 7 bases not matched to a gene. CDR3: CASRPQGMSEAFF. CDR3 bases: TGTGCCAGCAGGCCACAGGGGATGTCTGAAGCTTTCTTT.